The source of this T cell receptor beta chain is a study of cytomegalovirus exposure and HLA in healthy donors. The primer mix had 60 Vbeta and 13 Jbeta primers. The repertoire was sequenced with immunoSEQ multiplex PCR; TCRdb's copy has only in-frame clones and lacks some. The sample lists 100,000 to 150,000 clones, more than 60% occurring once. Overall study results and limits: Most TCRs appeared rarely, but some public TCRs recurred in many donors. Researchers reported in a later analysis that a missense DCLRE1C variant was tied to TCR beta V- and J-gene trimming. Some highly shared sequence variants likely arose as a pipeline artifact.

Points on this clone: Its specificity is not known.

V was clipped by 4 bases and J by 7 bases; unmatched bases: 5. CDR3 length equals 12 residues. CDR1 is SQVTM, CDR2 ANQGSEA, per germline. The sequence derives from a woman in her 40s in good health and CMV-seronegative. Sequenced sample: PBMCs. The V gene is TRBV29-1, the J gene TRBJ1-1; 8 nucleotides line up with TRBD1. This CDR3 reads CSVGGRGLEAFF. The CDR3 DNA follows: TGCAGCGTTGGAGGCAGGGGGCTTGAAGCTTTCTTT.